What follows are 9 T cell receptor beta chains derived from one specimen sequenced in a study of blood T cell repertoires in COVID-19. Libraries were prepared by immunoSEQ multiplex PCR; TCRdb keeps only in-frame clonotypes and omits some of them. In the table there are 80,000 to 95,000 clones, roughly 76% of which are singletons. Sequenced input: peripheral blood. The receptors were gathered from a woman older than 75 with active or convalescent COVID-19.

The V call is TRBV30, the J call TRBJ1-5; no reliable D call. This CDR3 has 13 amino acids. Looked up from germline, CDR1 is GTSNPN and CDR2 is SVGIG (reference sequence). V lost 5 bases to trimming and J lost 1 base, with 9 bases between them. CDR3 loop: CAWERGSNQPQHF. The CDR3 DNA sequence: TGTGCCTGGGAGCGTGGGAGCAATCAGCCCCAGCATTTT.

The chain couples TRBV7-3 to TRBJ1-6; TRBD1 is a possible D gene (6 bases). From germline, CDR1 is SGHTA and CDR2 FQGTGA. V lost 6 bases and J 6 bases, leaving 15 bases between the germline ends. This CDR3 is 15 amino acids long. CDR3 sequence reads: CASSFDRTFNSPLHF. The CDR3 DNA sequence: TGTGCCAGCAGTTTTGACAGGACCTTTAATTCACCCCTCCACTTT.

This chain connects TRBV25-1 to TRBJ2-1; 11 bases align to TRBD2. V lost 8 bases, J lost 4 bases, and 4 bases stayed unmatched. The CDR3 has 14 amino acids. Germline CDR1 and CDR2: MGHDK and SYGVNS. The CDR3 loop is CASSGTSGYNEQFF. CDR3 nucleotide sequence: TGTGCCAGCTCCGGGACTAGCGGATACAATGAGCAGTTCTTC.

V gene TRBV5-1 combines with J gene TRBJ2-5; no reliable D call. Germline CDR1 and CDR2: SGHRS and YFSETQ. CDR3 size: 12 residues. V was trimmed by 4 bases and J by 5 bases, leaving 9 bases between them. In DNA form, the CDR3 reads TGCGCCAGCAGCCCACAGCAGGAGACCCAGTACTTC. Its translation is CASSPQQETQYF.

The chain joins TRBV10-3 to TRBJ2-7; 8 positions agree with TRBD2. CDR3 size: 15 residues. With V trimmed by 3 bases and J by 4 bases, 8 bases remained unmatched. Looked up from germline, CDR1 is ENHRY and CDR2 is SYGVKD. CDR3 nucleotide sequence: TGTGCCATCAGTGACGGGGGAGCGGGAGAGTACGAGCAGTACTTC. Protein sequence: CAISDGGAGEYEQYF.

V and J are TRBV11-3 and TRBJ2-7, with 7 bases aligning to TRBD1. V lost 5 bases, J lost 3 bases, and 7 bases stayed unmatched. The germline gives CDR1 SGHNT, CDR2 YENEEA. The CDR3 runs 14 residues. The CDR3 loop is CASSAPGQNYEQYF. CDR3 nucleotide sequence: TGTGCCAGCAGCGCACCGGGACAGAACTACGAGCAGTACTTC. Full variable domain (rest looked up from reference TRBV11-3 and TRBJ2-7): EAGVVQSPRYKIIEKKQPVAFWCNPISGHNTLYWYLQNLGQGPELLIRYENEEAVDDSQLPKDRFSAERLKGVDSTLKIQPAELGDSAVYLCASSAPGQNYEQYFGPGTRLTVT.

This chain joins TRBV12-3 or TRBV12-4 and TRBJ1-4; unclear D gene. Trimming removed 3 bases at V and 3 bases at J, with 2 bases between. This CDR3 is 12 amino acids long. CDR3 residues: CASSFANEKLFF. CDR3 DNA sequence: TGTGCCAGCAGTTTCGCTAATGAAAAACTGTTTTTT.

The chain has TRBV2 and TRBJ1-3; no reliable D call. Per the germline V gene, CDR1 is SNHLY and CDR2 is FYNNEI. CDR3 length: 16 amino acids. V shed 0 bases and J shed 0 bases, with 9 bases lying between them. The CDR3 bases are TGTGCCAGCAGTGAAGCTGAGCGAAGCTCTGGAAACACCATATATTTT. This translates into CASSEAERSSGNTIYF.

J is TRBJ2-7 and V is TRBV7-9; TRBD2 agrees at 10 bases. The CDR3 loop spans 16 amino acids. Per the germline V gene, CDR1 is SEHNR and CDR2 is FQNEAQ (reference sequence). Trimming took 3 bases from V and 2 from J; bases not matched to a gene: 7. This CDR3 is CASSFAWTSGAYEQYF. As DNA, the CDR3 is TGTGCCAGCAGCTTCGCATGGACTAGCGGCGCCTACGAGCAGTACTTC.